Below are 9 T cell receptor beta chains sequenced from a single sample in a study of T-cell reconstitution after alpha-beta-depleted transplantation in children. Unique molecular identifiers were used in preparing the TCRbeta library. TCRdb itself ran the PCR reads through MiXCR, one entry per CDR3 protein. This table holds hundreds of thousands of distinct CDR3 sequences, around 14% found once. This sample comprised PBMCs, obtained before TCRalphabeta/CD19-depleted stem cell transplant. The source is a girl under 10 years old with congenital amegakaryocytic thrombocytopenia, due to receive a stem cell transplant.

The rearrangement joins TRBV10-3 to TRBJ2-5; 16 bases match TRBD2. Germline V gives CDR1 ENHRY, CDR2 SYGVKD. This CDR3 spans 18 amino acids. The V gene end was trimmed by 4 bases and the J gene end by 2 bases; junction bases not matched to a gene: 7. CDR3 sequence reads: CAISGGTSGRVPQETQYF. In nucleotides, the CDR3 is TGTGCCATCAGTGGTGGGACTAGCGGGAGGGTACCTCAAGAGACCCAGTACTTC.

This clonotype was seen many times. The chain uses TRBV11-3 and TRBJ2-3; either TRBD1 or TRBD2 may fit D (5 bases each). This CDR3 has 12 residues. CDR1 is SGHNT, CDR2 YENEEA, per germline. V lost 4 bases to trimming and J lost 8 bases, with 10 bases between them. For the CDR3, the DNA is TGTGCCAGCAGCTGGGACGGGCGTACGCAGTATTTT. It codes for CASSWDGRTQYF.

This clonotype was seen more than once but under ten times. The rearrangement joins TRBV24-1 to TRBJ2-4; 8 nucleotides line up with TRBD1. CDR1 and CDR2 from the germline V gene are KGHDR and SFDVKD. Trimming at V came to 0 bases and at J to 7 bases, leaving 4 bases not matched to a gene. CDR3 length equals 15 residues. CDR3 amino acids: CATSDLKGQANIQYF. CDR3 nucleotides: TGTGCCACCAGTGATTTGAAGGGACAGGCGAACATTCAGTACTTC.

This clonotype has ten or more counts. V is TRBV20-1 and J is TRBJ1-4; D call uncertain. The V end was cut by 3 bases, the J end by 6 bases, with 8 bases between. The CDR3 is 12 amino acids. CDR1 and CDR2 (germline): DFQATT, SNEGSKA (reference sequence). This CDR3 reads CSARGLDEKLFF. The CDR3 DNA is TGCAGTGCTAGGGGGTTGGATGAAAAACTGTTTTTT.

The rearrangement joins TRBV18 to TRBJ1-5; 11 bases are a match to TRBD1. CDR1 is KGHSH and CDR2 is LQKENI in the germline V gene. V shed 2 bases and J 1 base; nucleotides not matched to a gene: 7. The CDR3 consists of 18 residues. CDR3 sequence: CASSPEDRGPWSNQPQHF. For the CDR3, the DNA is TGTGCCAGCTCACCAGAGGACAGGGGGCCTTGGAGCAATCAGCCCCAGCATTTT. The entire variable domain, with the rest obtained from reference TRBV18 and TRBJ1-5, is as follows: NAGVMQNPRHLVRRRGQEARLRCSPMKGHSHVYWYRQLPEEGLKFMVYLQKENIIDESGMPKERFSAEFPKEGPSILRIQQVVRGDSAAYFCASSPEDRGPWSNQPQHFGDGTRLSIL.

A word on this clonotype: Since a much larger clone is just one base distant, this may be a read error. J is TRBJ1-3 and V is TRBV12-3 or TRBV12-4, with 7 bases lining up with TRBD1. This CDR3 comprises 15 residues. The J segment lost 1 base and the V segment lost 5 bases, leaving 5 bases of the junction unmatched. The CDR3 spells CASSRNRGSGNTIYF. The CDR3 DNA reads as TGTGCCAGCAGTCGGAACAGGGGTTCTGGAAACACCATATATTTT.

Many counts were recorded for this clonotype. The rearrangement links TRBV5-6 to TRBJ2-7; D gene ambiguous. The germline CDR1 and CDR2 sequences are SGHDT and YYEEEE. The CDR3 spans 13 residues. Trimming shortened V by 1 base and J by 3 bases, and 8 bases separated the two germline ends. The CDR3 DNA sequence: TGTGCCAGCAGCTTGCCACAGAACTACGAGCAGTACTTC. This codes for CASSLPQNYEQYF. The full variable domain, in which reference TRBV5-6 and TRBJ2-7 provide the parts outside the CDR3, is DAGVTQSPTHLIKTRGQQVTLRCSPKSGHDTVSWYQQALGQGPQFIFQYYEEEERQRGNFPDRFSGHQFPNYSSELNVNALLLGDSALYLCASSLPQNYEQYFGPGTRLTVT.

This clonotype was seen many times. CDR3 region: CSAPGRGDTGELFF. The CDR3 DNA is TGCAGTGCGCCCGGGAGGGGGGACACCGGGGAGCTGTTTTTT. The chain has TRBV20-1 and TRBJ2-2; TRBD2 matches at 8 bases. J gave up 3 bases and V 6 bases, and 6 bases lay outside the gene matches. This CDR3 region has 14 residues. Germline V gene data show CDR1 as DFQATT and CDR2 as SNEGSKA (reference sequence).

The rearrangement uses TRBV5-1 and TRBJ2-7; 9 bases line up with TRBD1. V shed 3 bases and J 3 bases; nucleotides not matched to a gene: 4. Looked up from germline, CDR1 is SGHRS and CDR2 is YFSETQ. CDR3 size: 14 residues. The CDR3 spells CASSWRDRDYEQYF. Here the CDR3 DNA reads TGCGCCAGCAGCTGGAGGGACAGGGACTACGAGCAGTACTTC.